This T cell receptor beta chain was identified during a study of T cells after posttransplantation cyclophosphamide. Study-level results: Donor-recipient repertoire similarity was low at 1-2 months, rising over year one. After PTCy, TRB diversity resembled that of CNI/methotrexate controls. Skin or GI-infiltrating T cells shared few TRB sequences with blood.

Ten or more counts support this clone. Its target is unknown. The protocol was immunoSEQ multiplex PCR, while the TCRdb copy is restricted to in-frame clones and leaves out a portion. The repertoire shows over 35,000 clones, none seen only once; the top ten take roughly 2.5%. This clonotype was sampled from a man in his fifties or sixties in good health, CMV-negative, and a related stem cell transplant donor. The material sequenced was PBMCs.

The CDR3 DNA sequence: TGTGCCAGTAGTACCTTAGGACAGATAACTTACAATGAGCAGTTCTTC. Translation: CASSTLGQITYNEQFF. This chain connects TRBV19 to TRBJ2-1; a possible D gene is TRBD1 (6 bases). Deletions cut 4 bases from V and 4 bases from J, with 17 bases between. The CDR3 runs 16 residues. Germline-derived CDR1 and CDR2 are LNHDA and SQIVND (reference sequence).